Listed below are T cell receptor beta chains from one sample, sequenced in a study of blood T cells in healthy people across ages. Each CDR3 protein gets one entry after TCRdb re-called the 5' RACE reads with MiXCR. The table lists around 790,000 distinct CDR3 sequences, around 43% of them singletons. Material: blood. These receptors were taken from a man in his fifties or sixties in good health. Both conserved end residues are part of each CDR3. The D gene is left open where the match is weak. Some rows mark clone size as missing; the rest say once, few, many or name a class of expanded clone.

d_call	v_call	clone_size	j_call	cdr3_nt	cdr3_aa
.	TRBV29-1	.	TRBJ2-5	TGCAGCGTTGGGGGCACAGGGCAGGAGACCCTGTACTTC	CSVGGTGQETLYF
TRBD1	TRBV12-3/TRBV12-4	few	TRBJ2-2	TGTGCCAGCAGGCAACAGGGGGCGGGCGGGGAGCTGTTTTTT	CASRQQGAGGELFF
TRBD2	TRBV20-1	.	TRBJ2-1	TGCAGGGCGGGGGGGGAATACAATGAGCAGTTCTTC	CRAGGEYNEQFF
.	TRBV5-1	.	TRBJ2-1	TGCGCCAGCAGCTTGGAGCAGCCCTACAATGAGCAGTTCTTC	CASSLEQPYNEQFF
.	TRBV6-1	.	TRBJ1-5	TGTGCCAGCACTCCACTCGGTATAAGCAATCAGCCCCAGCATTTT	CASTPLGISNQPQHF
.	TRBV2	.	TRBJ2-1	TGTGCCAGCAGCGAAGAACTAAGTCGGTACGTCAATGAGCAGTTCTTC	CASSEELSRYVNEQFF
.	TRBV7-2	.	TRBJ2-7	TGTGCCAGCAGCCGTGAAACAGGTTACAATGAGCAGTACTTC	CASSRETGYNEQYF
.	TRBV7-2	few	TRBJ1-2	TGTGCCAGCAGCTTAACTCGGGCAGGGGCGGGAGATTATGGCTACACCTTC	CASSLTRAGAGDYGYTF
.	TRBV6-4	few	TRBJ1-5	TGTGCCAGCAGTGGGGAACCAGGGCAGCCCCAGCATTTT	CASSGEPGQPQHF
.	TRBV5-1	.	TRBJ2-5	TGCGCCGGCAGCAGTGGACCGTCGGGAGAGCAGTACTTC	CAGSSGPSGEQYF
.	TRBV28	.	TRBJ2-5	TGTGCCAGCGCGGGAACGATATCGCCGAAGACCCAGTACTTC	CASAGTISPKTQYF
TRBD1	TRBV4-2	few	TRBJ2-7	TGTGCCAGCAGCCAAACCTTAGGACAGGGAAGTTACGAGCAGTACTTC	CASSQTLGQGSYEQYF
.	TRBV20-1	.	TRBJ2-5	TGCAGTGCTAGAGATACGGGGGTTCCGACCCAGTACTTC	CSARDTGVPTQYF
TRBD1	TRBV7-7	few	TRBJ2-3	TGTGCTAGCAGCTATGGGACAGGAGACACAGATACGCAGTATTTT	CASSYGTGDTDTQYF
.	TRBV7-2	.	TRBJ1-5	TGTGCCGGCAGCTTAGCGCCTTGGCAGCCCCAGCATTTT	CAGSLAPWQPQHF
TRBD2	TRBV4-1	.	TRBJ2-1	TGCGCCAGCAGCCCCAAAGGGGAGCGGGGGGGTCAGGCTGAGCAGTTCTTC	CASSPKGERGGQAEQFF
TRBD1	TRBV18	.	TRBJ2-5	TGTGCCAGCTCAAGAGGGCAGGGGGCTTTGGAGACCCAGTACTTC	CASSRGQGALETQYF
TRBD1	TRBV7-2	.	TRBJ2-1	TGTGCCAGCAGCTTTGCCCCCACAGGGGGATACAATGAGCAGTTCTTC	CASSFAPTGGYNEQFF
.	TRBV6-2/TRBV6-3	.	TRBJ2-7	TGTGCCAGCACCCAGGAGGGGGTGACCTACGAGCAGTACTTC	CASTQEGVTYEQYF
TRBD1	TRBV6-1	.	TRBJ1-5	TGTGCCAGCAGGTTCACGGGACAGGCTAGCAATCAGCCCCAGCATTTT	CASRFTGQASNQPQHF
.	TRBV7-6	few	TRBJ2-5	TGTGCCAGCAGCTTAGCCCGTGGCTCAGAGACCCAGTACTTC	CASSLARGSETQYF
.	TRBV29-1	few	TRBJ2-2	TGCAGCGCAAAACAGGGATCGAACACCGGGGAGCTGTTTTTT	CSAKQGSNTGELFF
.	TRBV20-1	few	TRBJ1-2	TGCAGTGCTATGGGGGGCTCTGGCTACACCTTC	CSAMGGSGYTF
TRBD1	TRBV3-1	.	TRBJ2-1	TGTGCCAGCACCCGGACAGGACATGAGCAGTTCTTC	CASTRTGHEQFF
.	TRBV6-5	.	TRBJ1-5	TGTGCCAGCAGTTATGCCCGGGGAGTGGGTCAGCCCCAGCATTTT	CASSYARGVGQPQHF
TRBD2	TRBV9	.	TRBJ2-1	TGTGCCAGCAGCGGACTAGCGGGGGTATACAATGAGCAGTTCTTC	CASSGLAGVYNEQFF
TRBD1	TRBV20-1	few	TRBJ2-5	TGCAGTGCTCGAACCGGGACAGGGGGCAGGATCTTGGAGCAGTACTTC	CSARTGTGGRILEQYF
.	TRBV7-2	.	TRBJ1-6	TGTGCCAGCAGCGTCCGCAGCACAGGGTGGGGTTCACCCCTCCACTTT	CASSVRSTGWGSPLHF
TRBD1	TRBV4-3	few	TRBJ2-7	TGCGCCAGCAGCCCAAACCCGGGACAGAGCTCCTACGAGCAGTACTTC	CASSPNPGQSSYEQYF
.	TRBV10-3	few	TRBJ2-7	TGTGCCATCAGTGACCAGGACCTCTCCGAGCAGTACTTC	CAISDQDLSEQYF
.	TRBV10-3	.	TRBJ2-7	TGTGCCATCAGCCGCGCCGCATCGCCCTCCTACAATGAGCAGTACTTC	CAISRAASPSYNEQYF
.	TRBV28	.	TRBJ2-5	TGTGCCAGCAGTCCATCGGACTACTATGGGACCCAGTACTTC	CASSPSDYYGTQYF
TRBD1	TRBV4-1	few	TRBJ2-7	TGCGCCAGCAGCCAATTCCCCCCCGGGACAGGGCGAATCTCCTACGAGCAGTACTTC	CASSQFPPGTGRISYEQYF
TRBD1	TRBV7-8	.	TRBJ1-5	TGTGCCAGCAGCTTAGCCGAGACAGGGGGCAATCAGCCCCAGCATTTT	CASSLAETGGNQPQHF
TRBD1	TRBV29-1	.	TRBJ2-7	TGCAGCGTTATCGCCGGACAGGGCTACGAGCAGTACTTC	CSVIAGQGYEQYF
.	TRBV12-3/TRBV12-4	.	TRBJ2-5	TGTGCCAGCATCCGTCTCCTTTCCAAGGGGGAGACCCAGTACTTC	CASIRLLSKGETQYF
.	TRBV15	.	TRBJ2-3	TGTGCCACCAGCAGAGATCAGACAGTGGGGGTTGGGGCAGATACGCAGTATTTT	CATSRDQTVGVGADTQYF
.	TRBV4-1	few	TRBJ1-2	TGCGCCAGCAGCCAAGACGCCCGGCAGGTCTATGGCTACACCTTC	CASSQDARQVYGYTF